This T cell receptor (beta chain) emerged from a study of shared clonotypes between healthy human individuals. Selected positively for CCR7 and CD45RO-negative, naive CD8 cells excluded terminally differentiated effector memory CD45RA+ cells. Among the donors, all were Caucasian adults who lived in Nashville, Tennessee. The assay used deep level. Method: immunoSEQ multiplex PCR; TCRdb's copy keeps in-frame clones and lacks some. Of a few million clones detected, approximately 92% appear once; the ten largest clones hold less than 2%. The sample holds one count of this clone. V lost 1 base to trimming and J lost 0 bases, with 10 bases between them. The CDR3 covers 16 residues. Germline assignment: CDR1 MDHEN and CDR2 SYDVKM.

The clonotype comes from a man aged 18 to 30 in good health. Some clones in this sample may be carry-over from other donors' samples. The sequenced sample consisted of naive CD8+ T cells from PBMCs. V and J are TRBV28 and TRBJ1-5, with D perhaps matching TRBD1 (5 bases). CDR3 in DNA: TGTGCCAGCAGTTTATCACAGGTCTATAGCAATCAGCCCCAGCATTTT. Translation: CASSLSQVYSNQPQHF.